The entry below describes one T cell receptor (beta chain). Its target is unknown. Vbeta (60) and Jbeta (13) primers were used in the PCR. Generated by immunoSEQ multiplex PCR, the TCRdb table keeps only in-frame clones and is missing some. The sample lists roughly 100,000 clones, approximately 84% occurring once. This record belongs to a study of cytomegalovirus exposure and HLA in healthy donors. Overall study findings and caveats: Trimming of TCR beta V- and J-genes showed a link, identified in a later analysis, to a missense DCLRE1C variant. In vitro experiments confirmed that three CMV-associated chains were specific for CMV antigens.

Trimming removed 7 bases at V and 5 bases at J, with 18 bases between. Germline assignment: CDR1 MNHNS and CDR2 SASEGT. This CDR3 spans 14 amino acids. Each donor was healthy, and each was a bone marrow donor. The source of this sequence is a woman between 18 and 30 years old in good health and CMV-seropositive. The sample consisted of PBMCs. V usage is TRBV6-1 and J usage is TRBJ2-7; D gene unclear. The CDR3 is CASTSVPSAHEQYF. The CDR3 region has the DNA TGTGCCAGCACTTCAGTCCCGAGCGCCCACGAGCAGTACTTC.